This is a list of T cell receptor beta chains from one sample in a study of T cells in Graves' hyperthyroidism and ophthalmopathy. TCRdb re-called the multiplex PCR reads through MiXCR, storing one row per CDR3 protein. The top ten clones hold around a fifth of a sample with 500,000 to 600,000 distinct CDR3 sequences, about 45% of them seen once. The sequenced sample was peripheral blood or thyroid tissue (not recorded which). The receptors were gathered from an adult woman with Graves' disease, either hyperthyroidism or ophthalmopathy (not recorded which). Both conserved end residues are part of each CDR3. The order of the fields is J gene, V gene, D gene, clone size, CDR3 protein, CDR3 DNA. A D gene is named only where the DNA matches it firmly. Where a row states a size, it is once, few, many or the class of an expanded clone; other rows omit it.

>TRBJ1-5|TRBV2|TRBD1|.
CASNHGTGPRNQPQHF
TGTGCCAGCAACCACGGGACAGGACCTCGCAATCAGCCCCAGCATTTT
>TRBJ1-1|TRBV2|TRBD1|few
CASSPRGQGNTEAFF
TGTGCCAGCAGTCCCCGGGGACAGGGGAACACTGAAGCTTTCTTT
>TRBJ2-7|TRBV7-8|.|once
CASSSRGGGNYEQYF
TGTGCCAGCAGCTCAAGGGGCGGGGGCAACTACGAGCAGTACTTC
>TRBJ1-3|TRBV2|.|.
CASSVNSLSGNTIYF
TGTGCCAGCAGTGTTAACAGTCTCTCTGGAAACACCATATATTTT
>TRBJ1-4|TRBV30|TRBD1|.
CAWSNSGTGDEKLFF
TGTGCCTGGAGTAACTCCGGGACAGGGGATGAAAAACTGTTTTTT
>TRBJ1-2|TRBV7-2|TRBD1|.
CASSLDRENHGYTF
TGTGCCAGCAGCCTGGACAGGGAGAACCATGGCTACACCTTC
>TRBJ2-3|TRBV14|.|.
CASSQDTRGPTDTQYF
TGTGCCAGCAGCCAGGACACACGAGGGCCTACAGATACGCAGTATTTT
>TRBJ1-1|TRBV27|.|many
CASSTEDQREAFF
TGTGCCAGCAGTACGGAAGACCAGCGAGAAGCTTTCTTT
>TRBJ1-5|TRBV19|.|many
CAGSSSPGDASNQPQHF
TGTGCCGGTAGTAGCTCCCCCGGGGATGCTAGCAATCAGCCCCAGCATTTT
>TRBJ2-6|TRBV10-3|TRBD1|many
CAISERPGTAGANVLTF
TGTGCCATCAGTGAGCGCCCTGGGACAGCTGGGGCCAACGTCCTGACTTTC
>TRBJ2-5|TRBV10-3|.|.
CARDRRGQETQYF
TGTGCTAGAGATCGGAGGGGACAAGAGACCCAGTACTTC
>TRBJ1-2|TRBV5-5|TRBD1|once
CASSSFGTVYGYTF
TGTGCCAGCAGCTCATTTGGGACAGTCTATGGCTACACCTTC
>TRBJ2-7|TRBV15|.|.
CATSRDRQIYEQYF
TGTGCCACCAGCAGAGATCGACAGATTTACGAGCAGTACTTC
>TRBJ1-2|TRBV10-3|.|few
CAISANYGYTF
TGTGCCATCAGCGCTAACTATGGCTACACCTTC
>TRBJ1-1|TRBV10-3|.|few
CAIRDASENTEAFF
TGTGCCATCAGGGATGCTTCAGAGAACACTGAAGCTTTCTTT
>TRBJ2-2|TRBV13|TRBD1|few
CASSFGQGGTGELFF
TGTGCCAGCAGTTTTGGACAGGGCGGCACCGGGGAGCTGTTTTTT
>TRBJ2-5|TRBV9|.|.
CASSQVEARTAQETQYF
TGTGCCAGCAGCCAAGTGGAAGCACGGACAGCCCAAGAGACCCAGTACTTC
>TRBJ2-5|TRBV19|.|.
CASRGAAEETQYF
TGTGCCAGTAGAGGGGCGGCGGAAGAGACCCAGTACTTC
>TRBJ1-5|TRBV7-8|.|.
CASSDYRVGQPQHF
TGTGCCAGCAGCGATTACAGGGTCGGGCAGCCCCAGCATTTT
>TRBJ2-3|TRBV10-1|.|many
CASSESVETTDTQYF
TGCGCCAGCAGTGAGTCTGTAGAGACTACAGATACGCAGTATTTT
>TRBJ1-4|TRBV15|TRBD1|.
CATSSDHGTGYEKLFF
TGTGCCACCAGCAGCGACCACGGGACAGGGTATGAAAAACTGTTTTTT
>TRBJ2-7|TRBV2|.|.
CASSVGPNTEQYF
TGTGCCAGCAGTGTGGGGCCGAACACCGAGCAGTACTTC
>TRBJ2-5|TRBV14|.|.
CASSQGLSNGEETQYF
TGTGCCAGCAGCCAAGGGCTCAGTAACGGGGAAGAGACCCAGTACTTC
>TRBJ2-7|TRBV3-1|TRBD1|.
CASSLQGQGMGKQYF
TGTGCCAGCAGCCTACAGGGACAGGGGATGGGAAAGCAGTACTTC
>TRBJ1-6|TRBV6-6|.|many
CASRGLNPSSYNSPLHF
TGTGCCAGCAGGGGACTTAATCCGAGCTCCTATAATTCACCCCTCCACTTT
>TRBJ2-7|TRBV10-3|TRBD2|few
CAIRTGTSDTGELYF
TGTGCCATCAGAACCGGGACTAGTGACACCGGGGAGCTGTACTTC
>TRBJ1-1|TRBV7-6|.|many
CASSLVTGNTEAFF
TGTGCCAGCAGCTTAGTTACGGGAAACACTGAAGCTTTCTTT
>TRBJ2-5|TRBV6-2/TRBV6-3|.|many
CASSYEGYSRETQYF
TGTGCCAGCAGTTACGAAGGATACTCTCGGGAGACCCAGTACTTC
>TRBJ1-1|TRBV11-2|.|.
CASSFSEGGTEAFF
TGTGCCAGCAGCTTCTCAGAGGGGGGCACTGAAGCTTTCTTT
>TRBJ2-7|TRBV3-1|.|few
CASSQRTLGSYEQYF
TGTGCCAGCAGCCAAAGGACCCTAGGATCCTACGAGCAGTACTTC
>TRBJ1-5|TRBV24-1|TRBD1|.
CATSDRRDSESRPQHF
TGTGCCACCAGTGATCGCCGGGACAGCGAGTCACGTCCCCAGCATTTT
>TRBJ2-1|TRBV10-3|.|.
CAISESRNEQFF
TGTGCCATCAGTGAGTCGAGAAATGAGCAGTTCTTC
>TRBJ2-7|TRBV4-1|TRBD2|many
CASSQDSREWIYEQYF
TGCGCCAGCAGCCAAGATTCGCGGGAGTGGATCTACGAGCAGTACTTC
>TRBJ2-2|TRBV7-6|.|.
CASSPQAVANTGELFF
TGTGCCAGCAGCCCCCAGGCGGTTGCGAACACCGGGGAGCTGTTTTTT
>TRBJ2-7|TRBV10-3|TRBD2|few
CAISESFSGRSYEQYF
TGTGCCATCAGTGAGTCGTTTAGCGGGCGCTCCTACGAGCAGTACTTC